These 9 T cell receptor beta chains share one sample of origin, sequenced in a study of blood T cell repertoires in COVID-19. This table comes from immunoSEQ multiplex PCR, and its TCRdb copy is limited to in-frame clones, with some not included. The table lists fewer than 250,000 clones, more than 70% of them singletons. Sequencing used PBMCs or T cells enriched from blood (not recorded which). All receptors come from a woman in her thirties or forties with acute COVID-19.

The rearrangement joins TRBV30 to TRBJ1-6; TRBD1 might be the D (6 bases). Germline V lookup: CDR1 GTSNPN, CDR2 SVGIG (reference sequence). Trimming shortened V by 0 bases and J by 6 bases, and 15 bases separated the two germline ends. The CDR3 totals 16 residues. The CDR3 loop reads CAWSVSGGNSNSPLHF. The CDR3 DNA sequence: TGTGCCTGGAGTGTTTCTGGGGGCAATTCTAATTCACCCCTCCACTTT.

J is TRBJ1-1 and V is TRBV7-3; D call uncertain. V lost 3 bases to trimming and J lost 4 bases, with 9 bases between them. CDR1 SGHTA and CDR2 FQGTGA come from the germline V gene. The CDR3 covers 13 residues. This CDR3 reads CASSFTTPTEAFF. The CDR3, as DNA: TGTGCCAGCAGCTTTACTACGCCCACTGAAGCTTTCTTT.

This clone has a count of ten or more. The chain links TRBV27 to TRBJ2-1; 12 bases line up with TRBD1. Germline trimming cut 5 bases from V and 6 bases from J; bases unmatched to any gene: 8. CDR1 and CDR2 from the germline V gene are MNHEY and SMNVEV (reference sequence). The CDR3 consists of 16 residues. In DNA form, the CDR3 reads TGTGCCAGCAGTACCTCCCGGGACAGGGGGCGCAATGAGCAGTTCTTC. It encodes CASSTSRDRGRNEQFF.

The rearrangement links TRBV28 to TRBJ2-1; 11 nucleotides align to TRBD2. Germline V gives CDR1 MDHEN, CDR2 SYDVKM. The length of the CDR3 is 18 residues. With 5 bases clipped from V and 3 bases from J, the junction kept 12 bases outside the gene matches. For the CDR3, the DNA is TGTGCCAGCAGTCTAAGACTAGCGGGGAGAGGAATCTACAATGAGCAGTTCTTC. Encoded protein: CASSLRLAGRGIYNEQFF.

The chain links TRBV28 to TRBJ2-2, with 8 positions matching TRBD1. The CDR3 spans 15 residues. The V gene's germline CDR1 is MDHEN and CDR2 SYDVKM. Trimming at V came to 5 bases and at J to 1 base, leaving 3 bases not matched to a gene. CDR3 amino acids: CASSPDRGNTGELFF. CDR3 DNA sequence: TGTGCCAGCAGTCCCGACAGGGGGAACACCGGGGAGCTGTTTTTT.

Here the CDR3 DNA reads TGTGCCAGCTCACCACTGGACAGGGGGAGTGAAGCTTTCTTT. Translating gives CASSPLDRGSEAFF. The chain links TRBV18 to TRBJ1-1, with TRBD1 matching over 10 bases. V was clipped by 1 base and J by 7 bases; unmatched bases: 3. Germline V gene sequence: CDR1 KGHSH, CDR2 LQKENI. The CDR3 has 14 amino acids. Supplemented by reference TRBV18 and TRBJ1-1, the full variable domain reads NAGVMQNPRHLVRRRGQEARLRCSPMKGHSHVYWYRQLPEEGLKFMVYLQKENIIDESGMPKERFSAEFPKEGPSILRIQQVVRGDSAAYFCASSPLDRGSEAFFGQGTRLTVV.

This chain joins TRBV25-1 and TRBJ2-7, with 9 bases matching TRBD1. V gave up 4 bases and J gave up 0 bases; unmatched junction bases: 4. The CDR3 runs 15 residues. The germline V gene encodes CDR1 MGHDK and CDR2 SYGVNS. CDR3 nucleotide sequence: TGTGCCAGCAGTGTAACGGGACAGGGCTCCTACGAGCAGTACTTC. Protein sequence: CASSVTGQGSYEQYF.

The rearrangement links TRBV28 to TRBJ1-5, with 8 bases fitting TRBD1. J gave up 7 bases and V 6 bases, and 11 bases lay outside the gene matches. The CDR3 is made up of 15 amino acids. Germline V gene data show CDR1 as MDHEN and CDR2 as SYDVKM. The CDR3 protein is CASRSLGQGGQPQHF. CDR3 DNA: TGTGCCAGCAGATCCCTCGGACAGGGCGGACAGCCCCAGCATTTT.

The chain has TRBV15 and TRBJ2-7, with 7 bases fitting TRBD2. Germline CDR1 reads LNHNV; CDR2 reads YYDKDF (reference sequence). The CDR3 consists of 18 residues. V shed 0 bases and J 4 bases; nucleotides not matched to a gene: 15. CDR3: CATSRDIYNLGGSYEQYF. In nucleotides, the CDR3 is TGTGCCACCAGCAGAGACATATACAATCTGGGGGGGAGTTACGAGCAGTACTTC.